Each of the 15 T cell receptor beta chains below was sequenced from the same sample in a study of neurological immune-mediated disorders. TCRdb re-called the 5' RACE reads with MiXCR, one entry per CDR3 protein. The sample consists of about 29,000 distinct CDR3 sequences, over 10% of them appearing once. Specimen: PBMCs. The source of these receptors is a woman aged 55 to 70 in good health.

This clonotype has ten or more counts. CDR3 sequence (DNA): TGCGCCAGCAGCTCAATTTACAGGGGTTACGAGCAGTACTTC. Translated: CASSSIYRGYEQYF. V usage is TRBV5-1 and J usage is TRBJ2-7; TRBD1 agrees at 7 bases. V shed 3 bases and J 4 bases; nucleotides not matched to a gene: 7. CDR1 and CDR2 (germline): SGHRS, YFSETQ. CDR3 length: 14 amino acids. The full variable domain, in which reference TRBV5-1 and TRBJ2-7 provide the parts outside the CDR3, is KAGVTQTPRYLIKTRGQQVTLSCSPISGHRSVSWYQQTPGQGLQFLFEYFSETQRNKGNFPGRFSGRQFSNSRSEMNVSTLELGDSALYLCASSSIYRGYEQYFGPGTRLTVT.

This clonotype was seen repeatedly, ten times or more. V is TRBV5-1 and J is TRBJ2-2; D is unclear. Trimming pared 0 bases from V and 1 base from J, leaving 7 bases between. This CDR3 comprises 15 residues. CDR1 and CDR2 (germline): SGHRS, YFSETQ. The DNA for the CDR3 is TGCGCCAGCAGCTTGGTGCCAGAGAACACCGGGGAGCTGTTTTTT. Translating it yields CASSLVPENTGELFF.

Of note for this clonotype: Sequence at one end of the junction differs from germline and may be a read error. The chain combines TRBV3-1 with TRBJ2-1; D gene unclear. Germline CDR1 is LGHDT and CDR2 is YNNKEL (reference sequence). The CDR3 covers 11 residues. As DNA, the CDR3 is TGTTCCAGCAGCCTCTACAATGAGCACTTCTTC. Amino acid sequence: CSSSLYNEHFF.

This clonotype was seen ten or more times. The chain has TRBV5-1 and TRBJ2-3; 7 bases are shared with TRBD2. With V trimmed by 1 base and J by 0 bases, 5 bases remained unmatched. Germline-derived CDR1 and CDR2 are SGHRS and YFSETQ. The CDR3 spans 16 residues. DNA of the CDR3: TGCGCCAGCAGCTTGAACAGCGGGATAAGCACAGATACGCAGTATTTT. This sequence encodes CASSLNSGISTDTQYF.

This clonotype was counted many times. The rearrangement joins TRBV4-3 to TRBJ1-1; no reliable D call. CDR1 LGHNA and CDR2 YSLEER come from the germline V gene. V lost 4 bases and J lost 0, with 21 bases in between. The CDR3 consists of 18 residues. The CDR3 nucleotides are TGCGCCAGCAGCCTGGAGGTGGGGAATACGGATCTGAACACTGAAGCTTTCTTT. It is translated as CASSLEVGNTDLNTEAFF.

This clonotype was observed a handful of times. J is TRBJ2-5 and V is TRBV7-2; 12 bases match TRBD1. The CDR3 runs 15 residues. Trimming at V came to 5 bases and at J to 7 bases, leaving 8 bases not matched to a gene. CDR1 is SGHTA, CDR2 FQGNSA, per germline. CDR3 protein: CASSRQGQGAGTQYF. CDR3 coding DNA: TGTGCCAGCAGCCGTCAGGGACAGGGGGCTGGGACCCAGTACTTC. Using reference TRBV7-2 and TRBJ2-5 for the parts outside the CDR3, the full variable domain is GAGVSQSPSNKVTEKGKDVELRCDPISGHTALYWYRQSLGQGLEFLIYFQGNSAPDKSGLPSDRFSAERTGGSVSTLTIQRTQQEDSAVYLCASSRQGQGAGTQYFGPGTRLLVL.

This clonotype was seen many times. The chain carries TRBV7-2 and TRBJ1-2, with D hard to call. CDR1 is SGHTA and CDR2 is FQGNSA in the germline V gene. Trimming pared 0 bases from V and 4 bases from J, leaving 12 bases between. This CDR3 is 15 amino acids long. The CDR3 reads CASSLALGAGYGYTF. The CDR3 bases are TGTGCCAGCAGCTTAGCCCTTGGTGCAGGCTATGGCTACACCTTC.

The count of this clonotype is one. The CDR3 coding sequence is TGCGCCAGCAGCAACCGCTACGAGCAGTACTTC. Translating it yields CASSNRYEQYF. V gene TRBV5-1 combines with J gene TRBJ2-7; D is undetermined. This CDR3 is 11 amino acids long. Trimming stripped 4 bases from V and 3 bases from J, with 5 bases between. Germline V gene data show CDR1 as SGHRS and CDR2 as YFSETQ. The entire variable domain, with the rest obtained from reference TRBV5-1 and TRBJ2-7, is as follows: KAGVTQTPRYLIKTRGQQVTLSCSPISGHRSVSWYQQTPGQGLQFLFEYFSETQRNKGNFPGRFSGRQFSNSRSEMNVSTLELGDSALYLCASSNRYEQYFGPGTRLTVT.

This clonotype was observed a single time. The J gene is TRBJ2-7, the V gene TRBV29-1; 10 nucleotides line up with TRBD2. CDR3 length: 15 amino acids. Per the germline V gene, CDR1 is SQVTM and CDR2 is ANQGSEA. J gave up 4 bases and V 3 bases, and 9 bases lay outside the gene matches. This CDR3 is CSVEERGGQSYEQYF. CDR3 DNA sequence: TGCAGCGTTGAGGAGCGGGGGGGCCAGTCGTACGAGCAGTACTTC.

The table lists this clonotype with many counts. The chain employs TRBV19 and TRBJ2-3; tentative D call: TRBD2 (5 bases). Germline V gives CDR1 LNHDA, CDR2 SQIVND (reference sequence). This CDR3 has 14 residues. The V and J ends lost 4 bases and 0 bases respectively, with 8 bases between them. The CDR3 region has the DNA TGTGCCAGTAGTAAAGCGGCTAGCACAGATACGCAGTATTTT. As protein: CASSKAASTDTQYF.

The table lists this clonotype with many counts. V is TRBV5-1 and J is TRBJ2-1, with 11 nucleotides matching TRBD2. CDR3 length: 16 amino acids. Per germline, CDR1 SGHRS and CDR2 YFSETQ. V was clipped by 0 bases and J by 4 bases; unmatched bases: 3. The CDR3 is CASSLGLAGTYNEQFF. In DNA form, the CDR3 reads TGCGCCAGCAGCTTGGGACTAGCGGGGACTTACAATGAGCAGTTCTTC. Supplemented by reference TRBV5-1 and TRBJ2-1, the full variable domain reads KAGVTQTPRYLIKTRGQQVTLSCSPISGHRSVSWYQQTPGQGLQFLFEYFSETQRNKGNFPGRFSGRQFSNSRSEMNVSTLELGDSALYLCASSLGLAGTYNEQFFGPGTRLTVL.

CDR3 loop: CSASGTELQETQYF. In nucleotides, the CDR3 is TGCAGTGCATCCGGGACAGAGCTACAAGAGACCCAGTACTTC. The chain links TRBV20-1 to TRBJ2-5; 7 bases align to TRBD1. CDR1 DFQATT and CDR2 SNEGSKA come from the germline V gene (reference sequence). V lost 6 bases, J lost 2 bases, and 9 bases stayed unmatched. The CDR3 is 14 amino acids.

There are many counts of this clonotype. The J gene is TRBJ1-1, the V gene TRBV6-5; 7 positions match TRBD1. V shed 6 bases, J shed 1 base, and the junction held 5 bases outside the gene matches. Per germline, CDR1 MNHEY and CDR2 SVGAGI. The CDR3 is made up of 14 amino acids. The chain's CDR3 is CASSDRDRNTEAFF. CDR3 nucleotide sequence: TGTGCCAGCAGCGACAGGGATCGGAACACTGAAGCTTTCTTT.

This clonotype was counted ten times or more. The DNA of the CDR3 is TGTGCCAGCAGCTTAAATCGGGTTGGCTACACCTTC. Protein sequence: CASSLNRVGYTF. This chain uses TRBV7-9 with TRBJ1-2, with no clear D. Trimming removed 2 bases at V and 7 bases at J, with 8 bases between. CDR1 is SEHNR, CDR2 FQNEAQ, per germline (reference sequence). This CDR3 has 12 amino acids. The full variable domain, in which reference TRBV7-9 and TRBJ1-2 provide the parts outside the CDR3, is DTGVSQNPRHKITKRGQNVTFRCDPISEHNRLYWYRQTLGQGPEFLTYFQNEAQLEKSRLLSDRFSAERPKGSFSTLEIQRTEQGDSAMYLCASSLNRVGYTFGSGTRLTVV.

This clonotype was recorded at least ten times. This CDR3 reads CASSSGPTGWANEKLFF. For the CDR3, the DNA is TGCGCCAGCAGCTCGGGGCCCACAGGCTGGGCTAATGAAAAACTGTTTTTT. The rearrangement uses TRBV5-1 and TRBJ1-4; D possibly corresponds to TRBD1 (5 bases). Deletions cut 3 bases from V and 3 bases from J, with 18 bases between. The CDR3 sequence is 17 residues long. Germline lookup yields CDR1 SGHRS and CDR2 YFSETQ.